A selection of T cell receptor beta chains follows, all from one sample in a study of blood T cell repertoires in COVID-19. TCRdb's table, derived via immunoSEQ multiplex PCR, lists solely in-frame clones and lacks some. The table records hundreds of thousands of clones, roughly 90% of them present only once. Sequenced sample: peripheral blood. The receptors were sampled from a woman in her 70s with COVID-19, enrolled during active disease. The CDR3 runs from the conserved cysteine through the conserved F or W. A D gene is named only where the DNA matches it firmly. Expanded clones get a size class; other rows say once, few or many, or leave the size out.

j_call clone_size v_call d_call cdr3_aa cdr3_nt
TRBJ2-1 - TRBV4-1 - CASSQGSPPNEQFF TGCGCCAGCAGCCAAGGAAGCCCCCCCAATGAGCAGTTCTTC
TRBJ1-3 - TRBV7-8 - CASSLGEPFSGNTIYF TGTGCCAGCAGCTTAGGGGAGCCCTTCTCTGGAAACACCATATATTTT
TRBJ1-1 - TRBV13 - CASSTRQPNTEAFF TGTGCCAGCAGCACCCGACAGCCTAACACTGAAGCTTTCTTT
TRBJ2-5 - TRBV24-1 - CATSDPTIPYQETQYF TGTGCCACCAGTGATCCGACTATACCGTACCAAGAGACCCAGTACTTC
TRBJ2-2 - TRBV5-1 - CASSSGVPNTGELFF TGCGCCAGCAGCTCAGGGGTTCCCAACACCGGGGAGCTGTTTTTT
TRBJ1-1 - TRBV24-1 - CATSDPTGNTEAFF TGTGCCACCAGTGACCCGACAGGGAACACTGAAGCTTTCTTT
TRBJ1-6 - TRBV6-5 - CASSYGGINSPLHF TGTGCCAGCAGTTACGGGGGGATTAATTCACCCCTCCACTTT
TRBJ1-6 - TRBV9 - CASSVAPRGHSPLHF TGTGCCAGCAGCGTAGCTCCAAGGGGTCATTCACCCCTCCACTTT
TRBJ2-7 - TRBV7-9 TRBD1 CASSSRQGRYEQYF TGTGCCAGCAGCTCGCGACAGGGAAGGTACGAGCAGTACTTC
TRBJ1-2 - TRBV28 TRBD1 CASSLPPRQGDGYTF TGTGCCAGCAGTTTACCCCCCAGACAGGGAGATGGCTACACCTTC
TRBJ2-5 once TRBV13 TRBD1 CASSPATDRAQETQYF TGTGCCAGCAGCCCGGCAACTGACAGGGCCCAAGAGACCCAGTACTTC
TRBJ2-5 - TRBV5-1 TRBD1 CASSAGTGMEVETQYF TGCGCCAGCAGCGCCGGGACAGGGATGGAGGTAGAGACCCAGTACTTC
TRBJ2-3 - TRBV7-3 - CASSSTGLAVDTQYF TGTGCCAGCAGCTCAACCGGCTTAGCGGTAGATACGCAGTATTTT
TRBJ1-1 few TRBV5-1 - CASSLEDRGTEAFF TGCGCCAGCAGCTTGGAAGACCGGGGCACTGAAGCTTTCTTT
TRBJ1-5 - TRBV18 TRBD1 CASSPPGTGPLQPQHF TGTGCCAGCTCGCCCCCCGGGACAGGGCCCCTTCAGCCCCAGCATTTT
TRBJ1-2 - TRBV5-4 - CASSLEQRTGGYTF TGTGCCAGCAGCTTGGAGCAGCGAACTGGAGGCTACACCTTC
TRBJ1-1 - TRBV21-1 - CASSTGYPEAFF TGTGCCAGCAGCACAGGGTACCCTGAAGCTTTCTTT
TRBJ1-1 - TRBV2 - CASNLIGNTEAFF TGTGCCAGCAACCTAATTGGGAACACTGAAGCTTTCTTT
TRBJ2-5 - TRBV5-1 - CASSLAVPGSFRETQYF TGCGCCAGCAGCTTGGCCGTGCCAGGATCGTTTAGGGAGACCCAGTACTTC
TRBJ2-7 once TRBV4-3 - CASSQDPDHSYEQYF TGCGCCAGCAGCCAAGATCCAGATCACTCCTACGAGCAGTACTTC